These T cell receptor beta chains were read from a single sample in a study of beta chain features in type 1 diabetes. Some clones are missing from TCRdb's copy, which holds only in-frame ones; the method was immunoSEQ multiplex PCR. This table holds approximately 400,000 clones, approximately 16% found once. The sample was naive CD4+ T cells from blood. These receptors were taken from a woman aged 18-30 years in good health. Each CDR3 is given with its conserved first and last residue. A D gene is named only where the DNA matches it firmly. Only some rows state a clone size, as once, few, many or a class for expanded clones.

.	once	TRBV4-3	TRBJ2-1	CASSQVKRTSNSYNEQFF	TGCGCCAGCAGCCAAGTAAAACGGACTTCCAACTCCTACAATGAGCAGTTCTTC
TRBD1	few	TRBV7-2	TRBJ1-5	CASSPSTGGHSNQPQHF	TGTGCCAGCAGCCCATCAACAGGGGGCCACAGCAATCAGCCCCAGCATTTT
.	few	TRBV18	TRBJ1-1	CASSPQETNTEAFF	TGTGCCAGCTCACCTCAGGAAACGAACACTGAAGCTTTCTTT
TRBD2	.	TRBV11-2	TRBJ2-5	CASSAISGRAPETQYF	TGTGCCAGCAGCGCAATTAGCGGGAGGGCCCCAGAGACCCAGTACTTC
.	few	TRBV18	TRBJ2-1	CASLKTGPHVDEQFF	TGTGCCAGCTTGAAGACAGGCCCGCATGTGGATGAGCAGTTCTTC
.	.	TRBV28	TRBJ2-7	CASRLGGAYEQYF	TGTGCCAGCAGGTTAGGCGGCGCATACGAGCAGTACTTC
TRBD1	.	TRBV18	TRBJ2-3	CASSPPTGTDTQYF	TGTGCCAGCTCACCGCCGACAGGGACAGATACGCAGTATTTT
TRBD1	.	TRBV6-5	TRBJ1-2	CASREQGARNYGYTF	TGTGCCAGCAGGGAACAGGGGGCGCGCAACTATGGCTACACCTTC
.	few	TRBV12-5	TRBJ1-2	CASGLSGRGYTF	TGTGCTAGTGGTTTATCAGGTCGGGGCTACACCTTC
TRBD1	.	TRBV7-9	TRBJ2-7	CASSLGQGIHEQYF	TGTGCCAGCAGCTTAGGACAGGGAATCCACGAGCAGTACTTC
TRBD1	.	TRBV29-1	TRBJ2-7	CSVAPSDRVHEQYF	TGCAGCGTTGCACCCTCTGACAGGGTCCACGAGCAGTACTTC
.	.	TRBV11-2	TRBJ2-3	CASSLEGWRTDTQYF	TGTGCCAGCAGCTTAGAGGGCTGGCGCACAGATACGCAGTATTTT
TRBD1	.	TRBV30	TRBJ1-5	CAWSAPGTGIQPQHF	TGTGCCTGGAGTGCCCCCGGGACAGGGATTCAGCCCCAGCATTTT
.	.	TRBV27	TRBJ1-4	CASSWAGRSNEKLFF	TGTGCCAGCAGTTGGGCGGGGAGGTCTAATGAAAAACTGTTTTTT
.	few	TRBV28	TRBJ2-5	CASSLPFGNQETQYF	TGTGCCAGCAGTTTACCCTTCGGTAATCAAGAGACCCAGTACTTC
TRBD1	few	TRBV9	TRBJ1-1	CASSVTGETEAFF	TGTGCCAGCAGCGTTACAGGGGAGACTGAAGCTTTCTTT
.	.	TRBV7-9	TRBJ2-1	CASRPTGGSYNEQFF	TGTGCCAGCAGACCGACAGGCGGGTCCTACAATGAGCAGTTCTTC
.	.	TRBV9	TRBJ2-7	CASSVSGQSYEQYF	TGTGCCAGCAGCGTGTCAGGCCAGTCCTACGAGCAGTACTTC
.	.	TRBV5-1	TRBJ2-5	CASSSLGRALHQETQYF	TGCGCCAGCAGCTCCCTCGGGCGGGCGCTCCACCAAGAGACCCAGTACTTC
.	.	TRBV9	TRBJ2-3	CASSVGGTGTDTQYF	TGTGCCAGCAGCGTAGGGGGGACTGGCACAGATACGCAGTATTTT
TRBD2	few	TRBV29-1	TRBJ2-3	CSVKREGPRGTQYF	TGCAGCGTCAAGCGGGAGGGGCCCCGGGGTACGCAGTATTTT
.	few	TRBV20-1	TRBJ1-2	CSARQAYGYTF	TGCAGTGCTAGACAGGCTTATGGCTACACCTTC
.	.	TRBV7-3	TRBJ2-1	CASSSSGQFYNEQFF	TGTGCCAGCAGCTCCTCGGGACAATTCTACAATGAGCAGTTCTTC
.	.	TRBV21-1	TRBJ2-3	CASSKLSVGFISGSVDTQYF	TGTGCCAGCAGCAAACTCTCGGTGGGCTTTATAAGCGGGAGCGTCGATACGCAGTATTTT
TRBD2	few	TRBV30	TRBJ2-1	CACISSGSVYSEQFF	TGTGCCTGCATTTCTAGCGGGAGTGTATACAGTGAGCAGTTCTTC
TRBD2	few	TRBV30	TRBJ2-1	CAWRTSGSDNEQFF	TGTGCCTGGAGGACTAGCGGGAGCGACAATGAGCAGTTCTTC
TRBD2	few	TRBV30	TRBJ2-1	CACRLAGRSEQFF	TGTGCCTGCCGACTAGCGGGAAGGAGTGAGCAGTTCTTC
.	.	TRBV11-2	TRBJ1-1	CASSLGADRSTEAFF	TGTGCCAGCAGCTTAGGGGCCGATCGGTCCACTGAAGCTTTCTTT
TRBD1	.	TRBV28	TRBJ1-2	CASNEGAFTANYGYTF	TGTGCCAGCAATGAGGGGGCATTTACAGCTAACTATGGCTACACCTTC
TRBD2	.	TRBV28	TRBJ2-7	CASTGEGPSSYEQYF	TGTGCCAGCACCGGGGAGGGGCCGAGCTCCTACGAGCAGTACTTC
TRBD1	.	TRBV5-1	TRBJ2-7	CASSRGTGLREQYF	TGCGCCAGCAGCCGGGGGACAGGGCTACGCGAGCAGTACTTC
TRBD1	few	TRBV11-2	TRBJ2-4	CASSPHRGDIQYF	TGTGCCAGCAGCCCTCACAGGGGGGACATTCAGTACTTC
.	few	TRBV6-1	TRBJ2-3	CASSELVRAATDTQYF	TGTGCCAGCAGTGAACTTGTCAGGGCGGCCACAGATACGCAGTATTTT
.	.	TRBV4-3	TRBJ2-3	CASSQESGRRADTQYF	TGCGCCAGCAGCCAAGAATCGGGTCGGAGGGCAGATACGCAGTATTTT
.	.	TRBV4-3	TRBJ1-1	CASSQDTGMGTEAFF	TGCGCCAGCAGCCAAGATACGGGAATGGGGACTGAAGCTTTCTTT
.	.	TRBV25-1	TRBJ2-5	CASSDREFSETQYF	TGTGCCAGCAGTGATCGTGAGTTCTCGGAGACCCAGTACTTC
TRBD2	once	TRBV2	TRBJ2-1	CASSELAGVGEQFF	TGTGCCAGCAGTGAGCTAGCGGGAGTGGGTGAGCAGTTCTTC
TRBD1	few	TRBV28	TRBJ1-1	CASSLYSYPGGDAFF	TGTGCCAGCAGTTTATACAGCTATCCAGGGGGTGATGCTTTCTTT
.	few	TRBV29-1	TRBJ1-1	CSVATRQTYTEAFF	TGCAGCGTTGCCACTCGACAGACTTACACTGAAGCTTTCTTT
.	.	TRBV5-6	TRBJ1-1	CASRHDETGLMNTEAFF	TGTGCCAGCAGGCACGATGAAACAGGCCTGATGAACACTGAAGCTTTCTTT
TRBD1	few	TRBV9	TRBJ1-1	CASSARGSNTEAFF	TGTGCCAGCAGCGCCAGGGGGTCGAACACTGAAGCTTTCTTT